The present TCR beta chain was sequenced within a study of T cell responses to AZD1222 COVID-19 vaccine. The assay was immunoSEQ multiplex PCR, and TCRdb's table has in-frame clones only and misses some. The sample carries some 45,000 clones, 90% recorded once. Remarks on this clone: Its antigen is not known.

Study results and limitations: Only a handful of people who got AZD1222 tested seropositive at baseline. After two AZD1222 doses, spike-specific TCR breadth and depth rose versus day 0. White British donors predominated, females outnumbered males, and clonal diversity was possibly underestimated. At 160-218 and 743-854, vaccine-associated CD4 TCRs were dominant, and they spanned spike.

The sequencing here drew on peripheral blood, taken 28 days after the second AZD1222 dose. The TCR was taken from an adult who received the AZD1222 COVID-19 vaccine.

CDR3 protein: CASSRPDGNTEAFF. CDR3 sequence (DNA): TGTGCCAGCAGCCGACCGGACGGGAACACTGAAGCTTTCTTT. V and J are TRBV5-6 and TRBJ1-1; D not certain. V was pared by 4 bases and J by 1 base, with 11 bases between. This CDR3 comprises 14 residues. Per germline, CDR1 SGHDT and CDR2 YYEEEE. The variable domain in full, completed from reference TRBV5-6 and TRBJ1-1, reads DAGVTQSPTHLIKTRGQQVTLRCSPKSGHDTVSWYQQALGQGPQFIFQYYEEEERQRGNFPDRFSGHQFPNYSSELNVNALLLGDSALYLCASSRPDGNTEAFFGQGTRLTVV.